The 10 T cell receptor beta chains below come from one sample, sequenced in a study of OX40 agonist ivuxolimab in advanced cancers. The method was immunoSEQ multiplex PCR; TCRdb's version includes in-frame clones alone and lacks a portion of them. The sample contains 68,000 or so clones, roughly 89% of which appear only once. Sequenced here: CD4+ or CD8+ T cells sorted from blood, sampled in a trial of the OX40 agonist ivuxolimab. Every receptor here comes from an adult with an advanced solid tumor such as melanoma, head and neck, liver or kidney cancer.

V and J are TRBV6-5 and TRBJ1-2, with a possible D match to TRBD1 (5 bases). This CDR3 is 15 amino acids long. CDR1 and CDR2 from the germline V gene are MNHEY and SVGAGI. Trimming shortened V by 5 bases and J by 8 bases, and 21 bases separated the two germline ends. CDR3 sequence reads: CASSPPTGGAGGYTF. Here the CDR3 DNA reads TGTGCCAGCAGTCCTCCTACCGGAGGGGCGGGCGGCTACACCTTC.

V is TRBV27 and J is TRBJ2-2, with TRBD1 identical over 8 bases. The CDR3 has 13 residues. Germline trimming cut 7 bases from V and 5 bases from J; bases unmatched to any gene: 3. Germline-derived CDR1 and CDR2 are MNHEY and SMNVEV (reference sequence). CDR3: CASTGGTTGELFF. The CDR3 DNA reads TGTGCCAGCACAGGGGGCACGACCGGGGAGCTGTTTTTT.

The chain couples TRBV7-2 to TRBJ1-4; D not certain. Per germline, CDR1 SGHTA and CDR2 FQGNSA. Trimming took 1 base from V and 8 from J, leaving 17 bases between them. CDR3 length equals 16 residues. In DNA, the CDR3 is TGTGCCAGCAGCTTAGACCAGACTTGGCTGGGAGAAAAACTGTTTTTT. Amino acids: CASSLDQTWLGEKLFF.

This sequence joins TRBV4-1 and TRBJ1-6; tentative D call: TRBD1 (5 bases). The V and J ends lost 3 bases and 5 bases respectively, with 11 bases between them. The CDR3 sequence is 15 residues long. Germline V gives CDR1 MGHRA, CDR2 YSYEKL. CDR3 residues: CASSHPRGNNSPLHF. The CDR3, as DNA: TGCGCCAGCAGCCATCCAAGGGGAAATAATTCACCCCTCCACTTT.

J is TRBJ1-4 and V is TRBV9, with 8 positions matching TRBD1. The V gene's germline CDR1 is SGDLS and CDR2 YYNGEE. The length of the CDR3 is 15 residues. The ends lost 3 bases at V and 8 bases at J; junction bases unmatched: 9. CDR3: CASSETHRGAEKLFF. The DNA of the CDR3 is TGTGCCAGCAGCGAAACTCACAGGGGGGCCGAAAAACTGTTTTTT.

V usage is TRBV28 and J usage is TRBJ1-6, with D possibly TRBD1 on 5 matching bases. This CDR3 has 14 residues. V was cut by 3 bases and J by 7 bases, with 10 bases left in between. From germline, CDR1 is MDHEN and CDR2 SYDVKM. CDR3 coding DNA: TGTGCCAGCAGTTTGGGGACGGAAAATTCACCCCTCCACTTT. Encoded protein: CASSLGTENSPLHF. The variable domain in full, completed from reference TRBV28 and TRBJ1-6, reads DVKVTQSSRYLVKRTGEKVFLECVQDMDHENMFWYRQDPGLGLRLIYFSYDVKMKEKGDIPEGYSVSREKKERFSLILESASTNQTSMYLCASSLGTENSPLHFGNGTRLTVT.

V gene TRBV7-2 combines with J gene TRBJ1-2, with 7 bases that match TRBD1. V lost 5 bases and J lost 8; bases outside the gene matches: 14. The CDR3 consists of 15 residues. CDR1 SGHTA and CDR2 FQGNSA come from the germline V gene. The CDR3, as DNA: TGTGCCAGCAGCGAGAACCCGGGACAGCGAGGGGGCTACACCTTC. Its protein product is CASSENPGQRGGYTF.

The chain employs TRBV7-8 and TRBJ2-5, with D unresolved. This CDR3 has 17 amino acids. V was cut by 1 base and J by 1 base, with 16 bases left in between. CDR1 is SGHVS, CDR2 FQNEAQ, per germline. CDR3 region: CASSLDEDWTVQETQYF. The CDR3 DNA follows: TGTGCCAGCAGCTTAGATGAAGATTGGACGGTCCAAGAGACCCAGTACTTC.

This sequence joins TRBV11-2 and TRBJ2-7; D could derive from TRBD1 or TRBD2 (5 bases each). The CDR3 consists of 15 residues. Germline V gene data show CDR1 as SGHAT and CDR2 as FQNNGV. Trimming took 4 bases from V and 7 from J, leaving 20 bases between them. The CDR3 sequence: CASSSTGTERKEQYF. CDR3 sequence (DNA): TGTGCCAGCAGCTCGACTGGGACCGAACGCAAGGAGCAGTACTTC.

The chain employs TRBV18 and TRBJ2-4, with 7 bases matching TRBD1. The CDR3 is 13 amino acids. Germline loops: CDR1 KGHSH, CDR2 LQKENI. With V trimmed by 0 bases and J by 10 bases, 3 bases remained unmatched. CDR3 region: CASSPPRDSIQYF. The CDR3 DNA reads TGTGCCAGCTCACCACCGAGGGACAGTATTCAGTACTTC.